Below are 21 T cell receptor beta chains sequenced from a single sample in a study of early T cells in non-severe SARS-CoV-2 infection. Via MiXCR, TCRdb re-called the 5' RACE reads, giving one row per CDR3 protein. The sample has 60,000 or so distinct CDR3 sequences, 8.7% seen once. The sample in question was whole blood, obtained at baseline. These receptors were collected from an adult who was a healthcare worker with PCR-confirmed SARS-CoV-2 infection or an uninfected control (not recorded which).

The rearrangement uses TRBV9 and TRBJ1-1; D is unclear. CDR3 length: 12 amino acids. Germline V CDR1 and CDR2: SGDLS, YYNGEE. Trimming took off 3 bases at V and 6 bases at J, with 9 bases between the two ends. The CDR3 loop is CASSGRQAEAFF. The CDR3 DNA is TGTGCCAGCAGCGGACGGCAGGCTGAAGCTTTCTTT.

This clonotype was counted between two and nine times. J is TRBJ2-7 and V is TRBV6-2 or TRBV6-3; 10 bases line up with TRBD1. The CDR3 spans 15 residues. Germline-derived CDR1 and CDR2 are MNHEY and SVGEGT. V was pared by 5 bases and J by 3 bases, with 7 bases of the junction left unmatched. The CDR3 region has the DNA TGTGCCAGCAGTCACCTAGGACAGGGGGGCTACGAGCAGTACTTC. It is translated as CASSHLGQGGYEQYF.

This clonotype was seen repeatedly, ten times or more. The V gene is TRBV10-2, the J gene TRBJ2-1; TRBD2 is a possible D gene (5 bases). The CDR3 is 13 amino acids. Germline V gene data show CDR1 as WSHSY and CDR2 as SAAADI. Trimming removed 4 bases from V and 7 bases from J, with 11 bases in between. In nucleotides, the CDR3 is TGCGCCAGCAGTGGGAGGCCCACTAATGAGCAGTTCTTC. Residues: CASSGRPTNEQFF.

This clonotype was seen at least ten times. The chain joins TRBV6-5 to TRBJ2-5, with 7 nucleotides matching TRBD2. The CDR3 runs to 13 residues. Trimming took 6 bases from V and 2 from J; bases not matched to a gene: 3. Germline loops: CDR1 MNHEY, CDR2 SVGAGI. DNA of the CDR3: TGTGCCAGCAGCCTCGGGGGGCAAGAGACCCAGTACTTC. It is translated as CASSLGGQETQYF.

In DNA form, the CDR3 reads TGCAGCGTTGAAGGAGGGGGAGCAGATACGCAGTATTTT. It is translated as CSVEGGGADTQYF. This chain uses TRBV29-1 with TRBJ2-3; D might be TRBD1 (6 bases). V was cut by 1 base and J by 4 bases, with 9 bases left in between. CDR1 is SQVTM and CDR2 is ANQGSEA in the germline V gene. The CDR3 runs 13 residues.

There are many counts of this clonotype. The rearrangement links TRBV28 to TRBJ2-5; a weak D match, TRBD1 (6 bases). Germline lookup yields CDR1 MDHEN and CDR2 SYDVKM. There are 14 residues in the CDR3. V lost 8 bases, J lost 2 bases, and 15 bases lay in between. CDR3 nucleotides: TGTGCCAGCTGGGGGCAGACCCTACAAGAGACCCAGTACTTC. This sequence encodes CASWGQTLQETQYF.

This clonotype was detected only a few times. The chain couples TRBV4-2 to TRBJ2-3; 10 bases map to TRBD2. V gave up 2 bases and J gave up 8 bases; unmatched junction bases: 10. Looked up from germline, CDR1 is LGHNA and CDR2 is YNFKEQ. CDR3 length equals 16 residues. CDR3 bases: TGTGCCAGCAGCCAAAGGAGCACTAGCGGGGCAGGTACGCAGTATTTT. This gives the protein CASSQRSTSGAGTQYF.

The chain recombines TRBV20-1 with TRBJ2-7; 7 positions match TRBD1. V was clipped by 1 base and J by 5 bases; unmatched bases: 8. This CDR3 contains 14 residues. CDR1 is DFQATT, CDR2 SNEGSKA, per germline (reference sequence). This CDR3 reads CSARVAQGWNEQYF. The CDR3 DNA follows: TGCAGTGCTAGAGTCGCACAGGGGTGGAACGAGCAGTACTTC.

This clonotype showed up just a few times. The chain links TRBV20-1 to TRBJ1-1, with D maybe TRBD1 (5 bases). The CDR3 extends over 14 amino acids. Trimming cost V 4 bases and J 3 bases, with 15 bases left between them. The V gene's germline CDR1 is DFQATT and CDR2 SNEGSKA (reference sequence). The CDR3 spells CSAMSGGAYTEAFF. The DNA for the CDR3 is TGCAGTGCTATGAGTGGGGGTGCGTACACTGAAGCTTTCTTT.

This chain uses TRBV15 with TRBJ2-7; D may match TRBD1 or TRBD2 (5 bases each). V dropped 3 bases and J dropped 0 bases, with 12 bases sitting between them. This CDR3 spans 15 amino acids. Germline lookup yields CDR1 LNHNV and CDR2 YYDKDF (reference sequence). CDR3 protein: CATSRGETVSYEQYF. The CDR3 coding sequence is TGTGCCACCAGCAGGGGGGAGACAGTCTCCTACGAGCAGTACTTC.

In this sample, this clonotype turned up a few times. J is TRBJ2-1 and V is TRBV11-3, with D perhaps TRBD2 (6 bases). The CDR3 has 15 residues. Germline CDR1 is SGHNT and CDR2 is YENEEA. Trimming took off 7 bases at V and 9 bases at J, with 22 bases between the two ends. As DNA, the CDR3 is TGTGCCAGCACCTCCGGGACTCCGCCCCGGGGTGAGCAGTTCTTC. Translating it yields CASTSGTPPRGEQFF. The complete variable domain, with remaining parts taken from reference TRBV11-3 and TRBJ2-1, reads EAGVVQSPRYKIIEKKQPVAFWCNPISGHNTLYWYLQNLGQGPELLIRYENEEAVDDSQLPKDRFSAERLKGVDSTLKIQPAELGDSAVYLCASTSGTPPRGEQFFGPGTRLTVL.

J is TRBJ1-2 and V is TRBV10-2; 7 bases agree with TRBD1. Looked up from germline, CDR1 is WSHSY and CDR2 is SAAADI. There are 16 residues in the CDR3. Trimming at V came to 3 bases and at J to 8 bases, leaving 15 bases not matched to a gene. CDR3 nucleotide sequence: TGCGCCAGCAGTGATTCCCTTCCGACAGGGTTAATGGGCTACACCTTC. Translated, it gives CASSDSLPTGLMGYTF.

The rearrangement links TRBV11-2 to TRBJ1-1; D gene ambiguous. Germline V gives CDR1 SGHAT, CDR2 FQNNGV. The ends were cut back, 0 bases at V and 0 bases at J, with 11 bases in the middle. This CDR3 comprises 16 residues. CDR3 loop: CASSLDHGRMNTEAFF. The CDR3 bases are TGTGCCAGCAGCTTAGATCATGGCAGGATGAACACTGAAGCTTTCTTT. Looking up the rest from reference TRBV11-2 and TRBJ1-1 gives the full variable domain: EAGVAQSPRYKIIEKRQSVAFWCNPISGHATLYWYQQILGQGPKLLIQFQNNGVVDDSQLPKDRFSAERLKGVDSTLKIQPAKLEDSAVYLCASSLDHGRMNTEAFFGQGTRLTVV.

This clonotype occurred once. J is TRBJ2-7 and V is TRBV11-2; 14 bases match TRBD2. Trimming cost V 5 bases and J 11 bases; bases outside gene matches: 8. This CDR3 has 14 amino acids. Germline assignment: CDR1 SGHAT and CDR2 FQNNGV. Here the CDR3 DNA reads TGTGCCAGCAGCCCCGGGACTAGCGGGAGTTGGAAGTACTTC. Translating gives CASSPGTSGSWKYF. The whole variable domain, filled in from reference TRBV11-2 and TRBJ2-7, reads EAGVAQSPRYKIIEKRQSVAFWCNPISGHATLYWYQQILGQGPKLLIQFQNNGVVDDSQLPKDRFSAERLKGVDSTLKIQPAKLEDSAVYLCASSPGTSGSWKYFGPGTRLTVT.

Here the CDR3 DNA reads TGTGCCAGCAGTGAGGCAGGGCTGTCCTACAATGAGCAGTTCTTC. Amino acid sequence: CASSEAGLSYNEQFF. The rearrangement uses TRBV6-1 and TRBJ2-1; a weak D match, TRBD1 (5 bases). Germline V gene lookup returns CDR1 MNHNS and CDR2 SASEGT. V dropped 3 bases and J dropped 1 base, with 10 bases sitting between them. This CDR3 is built from 15 residues.

This clonotype was picked up many times. The rearrangement links TRBV12-3 or TRBV12-4 to TRBJ1-6; no definite D call. CDR3 size: 13 residues. Between the trimmed V and J ends, which lost 0 bases and 10 bases, there was a span of 7 bases. The CDR3 DNA reads as TGTGCCAGCAGTTTAGCGTCTCGATCACCCCTCCACTTT. Encoded protein: CASSLASRSPLHF.

The rearrangement joins TRBV4-2 to TRBJ2-1; D may correspond to TRBD1 or TRBD2 (6 bases each). Trimming took off 0 bases at V and 9 bases at J, with 21 bases between the two ends. CDR1 is LGHNA and CDR2 is YNFKEQ in the germline V gene. CDR3 length equals 17 residues. The CDR3: CASSQEGGLIDVGEQFF. In DNA, the CDR3 is TGTGCCAGCAGCCAAGAAGGGGGACTCATCGATGTGGGTGAGCAGTTCTTC.

This chain uses TRBV7-9 with TRBJ2-3; 8 positions agree with TRBD2. Germline V gene sequence: CDR1 SEHNR, CDR2 FQNEAQ (reference sequence). The CDR3 is made up of 13 amino acids. The junction had 13 bases not matched to a gene; V was cut back by 5 bases and J by 15 bases. The CDR3 spells CASSLVDSLAGYF. DNA for the CDR3: TGTGCCAGCAGCCTCGTCGACAGCCTAGCGGGCTATTTT.

The rearrangement uses TRBV27 and TRBJ2-1; 7 bases agree with TRBD2. CDR1 is MNHEY, CDR2 SMNVEV, per germline (reference sequence). CDR3 length: 16 residues. J lost 7 bases, V lost 7 bases, and 16 bases had no gene match. As DNA, the CDR3 is TGTGCCAGCACTGCCTTGGGCGGGAGAACTGAGAATGAGCAGTTCTTC. It is translated as CASTALGGRTENEQFF.

This clonotype was recorded a few times. This chain joins TRBV27 and TRBJ2-5; D might be TRBD1 or TRBD2, each matching 5 bases. Germline CDR1 MNHEY, CDR2 SMNVEV (reference sequence). This CDR3 spans 12 amino acids. V was trimmed by 6 bases and J by 1 base, leaving 6 bases between them. CDR3: CASRGVQETQYF. In nucleotides, the CDR3 is TGTGCCAGCAGGGGGGTCCAAGAGACCCAGTACTTC.

The chain is built from TRBV24-1 and TRBJ2-7, with 8 bases matching TRBD1. Germline CDR1 is KGHDR and CDR2 is SFDVKD. J was trimmed by 5 bases and V by 4 bases; bases with no gene match: 3. The CDR3 spans 13 residues. CDR3 DNA: TGTGCCACCAGTGACTGGACAGGGAACGAGCAGTACTTC. Its translation: CATSDWTGNEQYF.